These T cell receptor beta chains were read from a single sample in a study of blood T cell repertoires in COVID-19. This table comes from immunoSEQ multiplex PCR, and its TCRdb copy is limited to in-frame clones, with some not included. This repertoire shows around 200,000 clones, approximately 90% found once; its top ten account for roughly 6.2%. The sequencing sample was made of peripheral blood. The receptor source for this set is a man aged 60 to 69 who had recovered from COVID-19. CDR3s include the opening cysteine and the closing phenylalanine or tryptophan. D genes are given only for firm matches. A clone size is listed for some rows: how often the clone was seen (once, few, many), or a class if it is expanded.

cdr3_nt: TGCGCCAGCAGTGGAAGTGCGGGCGGTGAGCAGTTCTTC
cdr3_aa: CASSGSAGGEQFF
clone_size: NA
v_call: TRBV10-1
j_call: TRBJ2-1
d_call: NA

cdr3_nt: TGTGCCAGCAGCTTAGGAGGACAGGGGTTCTCCTACGAGCAGTACTTC
cdr3_aa: CASSLGGQGFSYEQYF
clone_size: NA
v_call: TRBV5-4
j_call: TRBJ2-7
d_call: TRBD1

cdr3_nt: TGTGCCAGCTCACCACGGCAAGGGGACACTGAAGCTTTCTTT
cdr3_aa: CASSPRQGDTEAFF
clone_size: NA
v_call: TRBV18
j_call: TRBJ1-1
d_call: NA

cdr3_nt: TGTGCCAGCAGCTTGTACAAGGGGGCGGATGAAAAACTGTTTTTT
cdr3_aa: CASSLYKGADEKLFF
clone_size: NA
v_call: TRBV5-5
j_call: TRBJ1-4
d_call: TRBD1

cdr3_nt: TGTGCCAGCTCACGCAGGGACAGGGGGCGACAGCCCCAGCATTTT
cdr3_aa: CASSRRDRGRQPQHF
clone_size: few
v_call: TRBV18
j_call: TRBJ1-5
d_call: TRBD1

cdr3_nt: TGTGCCAGCAGCCGACAGAAAGCAACTAATGAAAAACTGTTTTTT
cdr3_aa: CASSRQKATNEKLFF
clone_size: NA
v_call: TRBV6-5
j_call: TRBJ1-4
d_call: NA

cdr3_nt: TGTGCCAGCAGTGCGATAACCGGGACACTTACTTCACCCCTCCACTTT
cdr3_aa: CASSAITGTLTSPLHF
clone_size: NA
v_call: TRBV27
j_call: TRBJ1-6
d_call: NA

cdr3_nt: TGTGCCAGCAGTAATACAGGGAACAATCAGCCCCAGCATTTT
cdr3_aa: CASSNTGNNQPQHF
clone_size: NA
v_call: TRBV6-5
j_call: TRBJ1-5
d_call: NA

cdr3_nt: TGCGCCAGCAGGTTAACTAGCGGGAGCCCCGGGGAGCTGTTTTTT
cdr3_aa: CASRLTSGSPGELFF
clone_size: NA
v_call: TRBV5-1
j_call: TRBJ2-2
d_call: TRBD2

cdr3_nt: TGTGCCAGTAGATGGGCCAAAGGGAGGGACATTATATATAATTCACCCCTCCACTTT
cdr3_aa: CASRWAKGRDIIYNSPLHF
clone_size: NA
v_call: TRBV19
j_call: TRBJ1-6
d_call: NA

cdr3_nt: TGTGCCAGCTCAGACCGGACAGGGATGAACACCATATATTTT
cdr3_aa: CASSDRTGMNTIYF
clone_size: NA
v_call: TRBV18
j_call: TRBJ1-3
d_call: TRBD1

cdr3_nt: TGTGCCAGCAGTGGGACTAGCGGGAGGGGTAATGAGCAGTTCTTC
cdr3_aa: CASSGTSGRGNEQFF
clone_size: NA
v_call: TRBV25-1
j_call: TRBJ2-1
d_call: TRBD2

cdr3_nt: TGTGCCAGCAGCATTAACAGGGGCGGGATGGATTCACCCCTCCACTTT
cdr3_aa: CASSINRGGMDSPLHF
clone_size: NA
v_call: TRBV7-2
j_call: TRBJ1-6
d_call: TRBD1

cdr3_nt: TGTGCCAGCAGCCAAGGTCGGTTCCAAGAGACCCAGTACTTC
cdr3_aa: CASSQGRFQETQYF
clone_size: many
v_call: TRBV14
j_call: TRBJ2-5
d_call: NA

cdr3_nt: TGTGCCAGCAGCCGGGAACGGATCTTCTATGGCTACACCTTC
cdr3_aa: CASSRERIFYGYTF
clone_size: NA
v_call: TRBV6-5
j_call: TRBJ1-2
d_call: NA

cdr3_nt: TGTGCCAGCAGTCAGGGCGCTGAAGCTTTCTTT
cdr3_aa: CASSQGAEAFF
clone_size: few
v_call: TRBV12-3/TRBV12-4
j_call: TRBJ1-1
d_call: NA

cdr3_nt: TGTGCCAGCAGTTACTCTTCTAGCGGGAGGACCGAGCAGTTCTTC
cdr3_aa: CASSYSSSGRTEQFF
clone_size: NA
v_call: TRBV6-2/TRBV6-3
j_call: TRBJ2-1
d_call: TRBD2

cdr3_nt: TGTGCCAGCAGCCGATCCCCAGAGAACACTGAAGCTTTCTTT
cdr3_aa: CASSRSPENTEAFF
clone_size: NA
v_call: TRBV7-9
j_call: TRBJ1-1
d_call: NA

cdr3_nt: TGTGCCAGCCTGGGGACACCGAACACCGGGGAGCTGTTTTTT
cdr3_aa: CASLGTPNTGELFF
clone_size: NA
v_call: TRBV28
j_call: TRBJ2-2
d_call: NA

cdr3_nt: TGTGCCTGGAGTAGGACTGGAGCGGCTAGCACAGATACGCAGTATTTT
cdr3_aa: CAWSRTGAASTDTQYF
clone_size: NA
v_call: TRBV30
j_call: TRBJ2-3
d_call: NA

cdr3_nt: TGTGCCAGTGGGGACAGGGAGGTGAACACTGAAGCTTTCTTT
cdr3_aa: CASGDREVNTEAFF
clone_size: NA
v_call: TRBV2
j_call: TRBJ1-1
d_call: TRBD1

cdr3_nt: TGCAGCGTCACCTGGGGAGATAGCAATCAGCCCCAGCATTTT
cdr3_aa: CSVTWGDSNQPQHF
clone_size: NA
v_call: TRBV29-1
j_call: TRBJ1-5
d_call: NA

cdr3_nt: TGTGCCAGCAGTTACTCTACGGGGAACACCGGGGAGCTGTTTTTT
cdr3_aa: CASSYSTGNTGELFF
clone_size: NA
v_call: TRBV6-5
j_call: TRBJ2-2
d_call: NA

cdr3_nt: TGCGCCAGCAGCCCTAGGACTTACGGGATCCACGAGCAGTACTTC
cdr3_aa: CASSPRTYGIHEQYF
clone_size: NA
v_call: TRBV10-1
j_call: TRBJ2-7
d_call: NA

cdr3_nt: TGTGCCATCAGTGAAGAGGGCCCTACGAATGGCTACACCTTC
cdr3_aa: CAISEEGPTNGYTF
clone_size: NA
v_call: TRBV10-3
j_call: TRBJ1-2
d_call: NA

cdr3_nt: TGCGCCAGCAGAAAGGGAGGGGAGGACACCTTC
cdr3_aa: CASRKGGEDTF
clone_size: few
v_call: TRBV4-1
j_call: TRBJ1-2
d_call: NA

cdr3_nt: TGTGCCAGCAGCTTACAGGGACTCCTCGATGGCTACACCTTC
cdr3_aa: CASSLQGLLDGYTF
clone_size: once
v_call: TRBV13
j_call: TRBJ1-2
d_call: NA

cdr3_nt: TGTGCCACCAGTGACCCAACCGGACAGGGAGGCACAGATACGCAGTATTTT
cdr3_aa: CATSDPTGQGGTDTQYF
clone_size: NA
v_call: TRBV24-1
j_call: TRBJ2-3
d_call: TRBD1

cdr3_nt: TGTGCCAGCAGCGGCAGGGAGCCTAGCGGGACCCAGTACTTC
cdr3_aa: CASSGREPSGTQYF
clone_size: NA
v_call: TRBV5-5
j_call: TRBJ2-5
d_call: TRBD2

cdr3_nt: TGTGCCAGTAGTATAGATGCCGGACAGGGAGGTTCACCCCTCCACTTT
cdr3_aa: CASSIDAGQGGSPLHF
clone_size: NA
v_call: TRBV19
j_call: TRBJ1-6
d_call: TRBD1

cdr3_nt: TGTGCCAGTAGGAGAGATTATGGCTACACCTTC
cdr3_aa: CASRRDYGYTF
clone_size: NA
v_call: TRBV19
j_call: TRBJ1-2
d_call: NA

cdr3_nt: TGTGCCAGCAGCCCAATCACAGGGACTGAAGCTTTCTTT
cdr3_aa: CASSPITGTEAFF
clone_size: NA
v_call: TRBV7-7
j_call: TRBJ1-1
d_call: NA

cdr3_nt: TGTGCCATCAGTGATATCCGGGACAGGGGGGAGGAAAAACTGTTTTTT
cdr3_aa: CAISDIRDRGEEKLFF
clone_size: NA
v_call: TRBV10-3
j_call: TRBJ1-4
d_call: TRBD1

cdr3_nt: TGTGCCAGCAGCCTAGGGGACAGAATAAACACTGAAGCTTTCTTT
cdr3_aa: CASSLGDRINTEAFF
clone_size: NA
v_call: TRBV4-2
j_call: TRBJ1-1
d_call: TRBD1

cdr3_nt: TGTGCCAGCAGTTTCCTGGGGGGTCAGCCCCAGCATTTT
cdr3_aa: CASSFLGGQPQHF
clone_size: NA
v_call: TRBV28
j_call: TRBJ1-5
d_call: NA

cdr3_nt: TGCGCCAGCAGCTTGGCGGGGACTGGAAACACCATATATTTT
cdr3_aa: CASSLAGTGNTIYF
clone_size: NA
v_call: TRBV5-1
j_call: TRBJ1-3
d_call: NA

cdr3_nt: TGTGCCTGGACCCCGACTAGCGGGGGATACTCCTACGAGCAGTACTTC
cdr3_aa: CAWTPTSGGYSYEQYF
clone_size: many
v_call: TRBV30
j_call: TRBJ2-7
d_call: TRBD2

cdr3_nt: TGTGCCTCGAGACTAGCGGGAGGCAGCGCAGATACGCAGTATTTT
cdr3_aa: CASRLAGGSADTQYF
clone_size: NA
v_call: TRBV6-5
j_call: TRBJ2-3
d_call: TRBD2

cdr3_nt: TGCGCCAGCTCCCCATCGGGGGGGCGGGAAGCCCCAGCCGGGGAGCTGTTTTTT
cdr3_aa: CASSPSGGREAPAGELFF
clone_size: NA
v_call: TRBV5-1
j_call: TRBJ2-2
d_call: TRBD2

cdr3_nt: TGTGCCAGCTCACCAGGGGTCAGGGGGGATTCACCCCTCCACTTT
cdr3_aa: CASSPGVRGDSPLHF
clone_size: NA
v_call: TRBV18
j_call: TRBJ1-6
d_call: TRBD1

cdr3_nt: TGTGCCTGGGACTTGACAGGGGGCTCCTACGAGCAGTACTTC
cdr3_aa: CAWDLTGGSYEQYF
clone_size: NA
v_call: TRBV30
j_call: TRBJ2-7
d_call: TRBD1

cdr3_nt: TGTGCCAGCAGCTCTAGCGGGACGAACACCGGGGAGCTGTTTTTT
cdr3_aa: CASSSSGTNTGELFF
clone_size: NA
v_call: TRBV11-3
j_call: TRBJ2-2
d_call: TRBD2

cdr3_nt: TGTGCCAGCAGCCGTTCGAGGGGCACAGATACGCAGTATTTT
cdr3_aa: CASSRSRGTDTQYF
clone_size: NA
v_call: TRBV6-5
j_call: TRBJ2-3
d_call: NA

cdr3_nt: TGTGCCAGCAGTTTAGCAAATACCTACGAGCAGTACTTC
cdr3_aa: CASSLANTYEQYF
clone_size: NA
v_call: TRBV12-3/TRBV12-4
j_call: TRBJ2-7
d_call: NA

cdr3_nt: TGTGCCAGCAGCCCCTCTTGGAGCGGTTTGAACACCGGGGAGCTGTTTTTT
cdr3_aa: CASSPSWSGLNTGELFF
clone_size: once
v_call: TRBV3-1/TRBV3-2
j_call: TRBJ2-2
d_call: NA

cdr3_nt: TGTGCCAGCAGTTTAGCTGGGGTGATCGAGCGGGAAAAACTGTTTTTT
cdr3_aa: CASSLAGVIEREKLFF
clone_size: NA
v_call: TRBV28
j_call: TRBJ1-4
d_call: NA

cdr3_nt: TGTGCCAGCTCACCGACGGGCGGGACAGTCCGATCGGGCACTGAAGCTTTCTTT
cdr3_aa: CASSPTGGTVRSGTEAFF
clone_size: few
v_call: TRBV18
j_call: TRBJ1-1
d_call: TRBD1

cdr3_nt: TGTGCCAGCAGCATGGACTCGATTGACACAGATACGCAGTATTTT
cdr3_aa: CASSMDSIDTDTQYF
clone_size: NA
v_call: TRBV7-3
j_call: TRBJ2-3
d_call: NA

cdr3_nt: TGTGCCAGCACCCTACCGGGGGGCTCGGCTTTCTTT
cdr3_aa: CASTLPGGSAFF
clone_size: NA
v_call: TRBV6-5
j_call: TRBJ1-1
d_call: NA

cdr3_nt: TGTGCCATCGAAGGAGGGAATGAGCAGTTCTTC
cdr3_aa: CAIEGGNEQFF
clone_size: NA
v_call: TRBV10-3
j_call: TRBJ2-1
d_call: NA

cdr3_nt: TGCAGTGCTAGTTGGGCGGCGGGAGTGTCCTACGAGCAGTACTTC
cdr3_aa: CSASWAAGVSYEQYF
clone_size: NA
v_call: TRBV20-1
j_call: TRBJ2-7
d_call: TRBD2

cdr3_nt: TGTGCCAGCAGCTTAGAGGCAGGGGGCGCGGAGACCCAGTACTTC
cdr3_aa: CASSLEAGGAETQYF
clone_size: NA
v_call: TRBV5-4
j_call: TRBJ2-5
d_call: TRBD1

cdr3_nt: TGTGCCAGCAGTTTATCCACGGGACTAGCGGGAAAGCGAAACTACGAGCAGTACTTC
cdr3_aa: CASSLSTGLAGKRNYEQYF
clone_size: NA
v_call: TRBV27
j_call: TRBJ2-7
d_call: TRBD2

cdr3_nt: TGTGCCAGCAGCTTAGCAGAGTACGAGCAGTACTTC
cdr3_aa: CASSLAEYEQYF
clone_size: NA
v_call: TRBV11-1
j_call: TRBJ2-7
d_call: NA

cdr3_nt: TGTGCCAGCTCACCACGAGGGCAGCACTATGGCTACACCTTC
cdr3_aa: CASSPRGQHYGYTF
clone_size: NA
v_call: TRBV18
j_call: TRBJ1-2
d_call: NA